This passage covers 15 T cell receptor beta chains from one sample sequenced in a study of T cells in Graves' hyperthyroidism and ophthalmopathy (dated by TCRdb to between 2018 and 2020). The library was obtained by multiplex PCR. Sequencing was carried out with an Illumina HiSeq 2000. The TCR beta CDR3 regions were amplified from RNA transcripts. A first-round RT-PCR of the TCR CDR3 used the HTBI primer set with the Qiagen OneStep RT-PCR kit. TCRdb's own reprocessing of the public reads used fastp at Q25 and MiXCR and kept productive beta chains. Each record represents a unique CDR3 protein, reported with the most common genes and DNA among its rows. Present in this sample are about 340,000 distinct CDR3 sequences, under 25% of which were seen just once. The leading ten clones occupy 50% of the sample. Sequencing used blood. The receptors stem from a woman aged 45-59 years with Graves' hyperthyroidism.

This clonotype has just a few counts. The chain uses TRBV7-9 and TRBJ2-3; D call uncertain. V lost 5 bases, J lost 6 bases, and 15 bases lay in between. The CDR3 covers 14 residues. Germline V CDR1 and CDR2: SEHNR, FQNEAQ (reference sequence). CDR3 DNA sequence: TGTGCCAGCAGCCCCCGTGAAGTGGGTGATACGCAGTATTTT. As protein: CASSPREVGDTQYF.

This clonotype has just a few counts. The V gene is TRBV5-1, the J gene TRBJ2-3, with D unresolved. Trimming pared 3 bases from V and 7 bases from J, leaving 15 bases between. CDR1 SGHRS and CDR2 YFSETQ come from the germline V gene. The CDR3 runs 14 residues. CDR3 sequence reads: CASSSVQPPNTQYF. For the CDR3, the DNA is TGCGCCAGCAGCTCCGTTCAGCCGCCGAATACGCAGTATTTT.

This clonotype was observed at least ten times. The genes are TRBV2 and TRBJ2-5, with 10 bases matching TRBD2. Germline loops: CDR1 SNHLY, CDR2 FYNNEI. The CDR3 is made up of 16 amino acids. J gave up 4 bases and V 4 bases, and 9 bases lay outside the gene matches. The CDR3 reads CASSGALAGGGETQYF. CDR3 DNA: TGTGCCAGCAGTGGTGCTTTAGCGGGGGGTGGAGAGACCCAGTACTTC.

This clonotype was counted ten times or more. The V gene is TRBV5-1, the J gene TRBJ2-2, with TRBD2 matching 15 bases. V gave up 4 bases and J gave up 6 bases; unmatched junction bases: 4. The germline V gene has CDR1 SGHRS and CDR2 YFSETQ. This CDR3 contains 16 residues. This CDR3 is CASSEGLAGGSGELFF. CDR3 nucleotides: TGCGCCAGCAGCGAGGGACTAGCGGGAGGATCCGGGGAGCTGTTTTTT. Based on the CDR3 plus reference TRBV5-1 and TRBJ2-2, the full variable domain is KAGVTQTPRYLIKTRGQQVTLSCSPISGHRSVSWYQQTPGQGLQFLFEYFSETQRNKGNFPGRFSGRQFSNSRSEMNVSTLELGDSALYLCASSEGLAGGSGELFFGEGSRLTVL.

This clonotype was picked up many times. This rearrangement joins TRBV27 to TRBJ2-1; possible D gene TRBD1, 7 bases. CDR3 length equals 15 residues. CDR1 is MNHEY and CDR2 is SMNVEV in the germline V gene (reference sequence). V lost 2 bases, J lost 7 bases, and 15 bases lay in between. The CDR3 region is CASSLRSGGWNEQFF. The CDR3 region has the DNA TGTGCCAGCAGTTTACGGTCAGGGGGGTGGAATGAGCAGTTCTTC.

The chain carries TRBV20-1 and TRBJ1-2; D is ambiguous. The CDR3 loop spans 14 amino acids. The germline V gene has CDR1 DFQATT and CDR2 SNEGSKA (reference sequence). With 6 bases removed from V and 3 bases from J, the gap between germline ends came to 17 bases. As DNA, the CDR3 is TGCAGTGCCCGAACAAGGGTGGCAGACTATGGCTACACCTTC. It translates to CSARTRVADYGYTF.

DNA for the CDR3: TGTGCCAGCAGCGACAGGGTGGCAGATACGCAGTATTTT. Translation gives CASSDRVADTQYF. The V gene is TRBV9, the J gene TRBJ2-3; TRBD1 is a possible D gene (6 bases). In germline, CDR1 is SGDLS, CDR2 YYNGEE. Trimming shortened V by 3 bases and J by 4 bases, and 9 bases separated the two germline ends. This CDR3 comprises 13 residues.

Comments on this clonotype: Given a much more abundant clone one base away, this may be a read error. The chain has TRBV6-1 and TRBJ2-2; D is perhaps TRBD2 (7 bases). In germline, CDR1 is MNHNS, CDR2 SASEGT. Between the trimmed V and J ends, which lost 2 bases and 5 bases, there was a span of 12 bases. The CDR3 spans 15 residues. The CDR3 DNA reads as TGTGCCAGCAGTGAAAACGGGGGGCGAACCGGGGAGCTGTTTTTT. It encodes CASSENGGRTGELFF.

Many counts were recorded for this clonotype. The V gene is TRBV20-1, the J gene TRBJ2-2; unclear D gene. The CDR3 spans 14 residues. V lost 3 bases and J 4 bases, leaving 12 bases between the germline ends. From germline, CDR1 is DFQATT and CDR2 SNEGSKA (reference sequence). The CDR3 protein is CSARGLYGTGELFF. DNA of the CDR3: TGCAGTGCTAGGGGCCTGTATGGCACCGGGGAGCTGTTTTTT.

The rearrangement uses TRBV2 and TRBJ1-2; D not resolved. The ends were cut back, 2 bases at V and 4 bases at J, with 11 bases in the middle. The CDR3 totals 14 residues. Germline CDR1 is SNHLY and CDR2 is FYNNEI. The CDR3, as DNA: TGTGCCAGCAGTGAAAAGTTGATAATCTATGGCTACACCTTC. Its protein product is CASSEKLIIYGYTF.

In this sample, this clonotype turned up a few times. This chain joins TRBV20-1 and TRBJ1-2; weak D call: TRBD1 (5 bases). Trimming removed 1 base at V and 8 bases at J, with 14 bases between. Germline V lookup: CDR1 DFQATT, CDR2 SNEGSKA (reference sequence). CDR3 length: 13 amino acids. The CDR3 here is CSARAKGAGGYTF. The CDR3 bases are TGCAGTGCTAGAGCAAAAGGGGCTGGGGGCTACACCTTC.

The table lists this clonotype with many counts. In nucleotides, the CDR3 is TGTGCCTGGAGTCCGGACGGAGGAGTGTCGAACACTGAAGCTTTCTTT. Amino acids: CAWSPDGGVSNTEAFF. The chain is built from TRBV30 and TRBJ1-1; no firm D call. CDR1 GTSNPN and CDR2 SVGIG come from the germline V gene (reference sequence). V lost 2 bases and J 1 base, leaving 17 bases between the germline ends. The CDR3 runs to 16 residues.

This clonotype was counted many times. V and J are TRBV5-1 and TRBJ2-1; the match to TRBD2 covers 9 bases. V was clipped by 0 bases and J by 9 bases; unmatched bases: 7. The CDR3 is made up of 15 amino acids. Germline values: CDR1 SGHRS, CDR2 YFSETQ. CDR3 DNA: TGCGCCAGCAGCTTGGACAGTAGCGGGAGAGGTGAGCAGTTCTTC. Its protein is CASSLDSSGRGEQFF.

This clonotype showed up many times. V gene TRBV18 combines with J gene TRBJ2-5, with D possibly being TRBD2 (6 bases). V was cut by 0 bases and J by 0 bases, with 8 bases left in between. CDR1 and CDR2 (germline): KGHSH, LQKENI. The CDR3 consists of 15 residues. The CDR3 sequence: CASSPPRGYQETQYF. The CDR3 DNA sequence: TGTGCCAGCTCACCACCCCGGGGGTACCAAGAGACCCAGTACTTC.

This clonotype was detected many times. The CDR3 nucleotides are TGCGCCAGCAGCTTGGCCCCGGGACAGATGAACACTGAAGCTTTCTTT. Protein product: CASSLAPGQMNTEAFF. V gene TRBV5-1 combines with J gene TRBJ1-1, with 7 positions matching TRBD1. CDR3 size: 16 residues. In germline, CDR1 is SGHRS, CDR2 YFSETQ. J gave up 0 bases and V 0 bases, and 5 bases lay outside the gene matches. The full variable domain, rest sourced from reference TRBV5-1 and TRBJ1-1, is KAGVTQTPRYLIKTRGQQVTLSCSPISGHRSVSWYQQTPGQGLQFLFEYFSETQRNKGNFPGRFSGRQFSNSRSEMNVSTLELGDSALYLCASSLAPGQMNTEAFFGQGTRLTVV.